These 10 T cell receptor beta chains were sequenced from one sample in a study of blood T cells in healthy people across ages. Primed by a sample-barcoded 5' primer and a J-beta primer mix, a second PCR proceeded for roughly 7 to 11 cycles. TCRdb re-analysed the 5' RACE reads in MiXCR, keeping a single row per CDR3 protein. The sample holds about 970,000 distinct CDR3 sequences, 51% seen once. The sample taken for sequencing was blood. These receptors originate from a woman aged 55-69 years in good health.

V gene TRBV29-1 combines with J gene TRBJ2-7; D may match TRBD1 or TRBD2 (5 bases each). The CDR3 spans 14 residues. V dropped 7 bases and J dropped 2 bases, with 18 bases sitting between them. Germline CDR1 SQVTM, CDR2 ANQGSEA. This chain's CDR3 is CSAKPGTSTYEQYF. The DNA for the CDR3 is TGCAGCGCCAAACCCGGGACCAGTACCTACGAGCAGTACTTC.

The genes are TRBV10-1 and TRBJ1-6; D unresolved. CDR3 size: 14 residues. V was shortened by 3 bases and J by 8 bases, with 11 bases between the two germline ends. Germline CDR1 and CDR2: WNHNN and SYGVQD (reference sequence). CDR3 sequence: CASSERTPDSPLHF. CDR3 coding DNA: TGCGCCAGCAGTGAACGGACCCCGGATTCACCCCTCCACTTT.

This clonotype has at least ten counts. The rearrangement links TRBV7-9 to TRBJ1-6; D is undetermined. CDR3 size: 13 residues. From germline, CDR1 is SEHNR and CDR2 FQNEAQ (reference sequence). Trimming cost V 4 bases and J 7 bases, with 8 bases left between them. This CDR3 reads CASSWDGNSPLHF. In DNA, the CDR3 is TGTGCCAGCAGCTGGGATGGGAATTCACCCCTCCACTTT.

This clonotype came up a few times. V is TRBV7-8 and J is TRBJ2-7; D is uncertain. Trimming cost V 5 bases and J 0 bases, with 14 bases left between them. Germline V lookup: CDR1 SGHVS, CDR2 FQNEAQ. The CDR3 is 15 amino acids. CDR3 coding DNA: TGTGCCAGCAGCCGCCCGTCCCTAAGCTCCTACGAGCAGTACTTC. It is translated as CASSRPSLSSYEQYF.

This clonotype has just a few counts. The CDR3: CSAGAGRGYEQYF. The CDR3 DNA reads TGCAGCGCCGGAGCCGGGAGAGGGTACGAGCAGTACTTC. The V call is TRBV29-1, the J call TRBJ2-7, with D possibly TRBD2 on 6 matching bases. CDR3 length: 13 amino acids. Trimming removed 7 bases from V and 4 bases from J, with 17 bases in between. Germline V gives CDR1 SQVTM, CDR2 ANQGSEA.

The count of this clonotype is one. The CDR3 nucleotides read TGTGCCAGCAGTTTAGGCCGAAAAAATGAGCAGTTCTTC. It yields the protein CASSLGRKNEQFF. The chain carries TRBV12-3 or TRBV12-4 and TRBJ2-1; no reliable D call. The V end was cut by 1 base, the J end by 7 bases, with 8 bases between. The CDR3 has 13 residues.

The genes are TRBV21-1 and TRBJ1-2. TRBV21-1 corresponds to a pseudogene. The CDR3 contains 15 residues. CDR3 sequence reads: CASSKALRRAYGYTF. CDR3 nucleotides: TGTGCCAGCAGCAAAGCGCTTAGACGGGCATATGGCTACACCTTC.

This clonotype was picked up many times. This chain connects TRBV28 to TRBJ2-7, with D unresolved. The CDR3 has 14 amino acids. Trimming took off 4 bases at V and 0 bases at J, with 10 bases between the two ends. CDR1 and CDR2 (germline): MDHEN, SYDVKM. The CDR3 DNA follows: TGTGCCAGCAGTTCCCCCGGTCCCTCCTACGAGCAGTACTTC. Protein product: CASSSPGPSYEQYF.

This sequence joins TRBV4-3 and TRBJ1-2; 10 bases line up with TRBD1. V shed 4 bases, J shed 2 bases, and the junction held 7 bases outside the gene matches. In germline, CDR1 is LGHNA, CDR2 YSLEER. The CDR3 length is 16 residues. The CDR3 here is CASSRGQGPLNYGYTF. In DNA, the CDR3 is TGCGCCAGCAGCCGGGGACAGGGGCCACTAAACTATGGCTACACCTTC.

This clonotype was recorded a few times. The chain joins TRBV27 to TRBJ1-2, with a weak D call TRBD1 (5 bases). The CDR3 is made up of 13 amino acids. Trimming removed 3 bases at V and 8 bases at J, with 13 bases between. Germline V CDR1 and CDR2: MNHEY, SMNVEV (reference sequence). The CDR3 sequence: CASSFDGGTGYTF. The DNA of the CDR3 is TGTGCCAGCAGTTTCGATGGGGGGACGGGCTACACCTTC.